These 18 T cell receptor beta chains originate from one sample sequenced in a study of shared clonotypes between healthy human individuals. The data were produced by immunoSEQ multiplex PCR, yet TCRdb's version contains in-frame clones alone and is incomplete. The table has over a million clones, about four fifths seen once. The sample consisted of memory CD4+ T cells from PBMCs. Subset defined: CD45RA-negative fraction. These receptors all come from a man between 18 and 35 years old in good health. Some clones in this sample may be carry-over from other donors' samples.

V is TRBV5-1 and J is TRBJ2-7; 9 nucleotides line up with TRBD2. Germline-derived CDR1 and CDR2 are SGHRS and YFSETQ. The CDR3 totals 15 residues. V shed 3 bases and J 0 bases; nucleotides not matched to a gene: 4. The CDR3 coding sequence is TGCGCCAGCAGCTCAGTGACTAGCGGCTCCTACGAGCAGTACTTC. Translation gives CASSSVTSGSYEQYF.

This clone was counted a single time. The same CDR3 is also encoded by other DNA sequences in this sample. J is TRBJ1-4 and V is TRBV5-1; 7 nucleotides align to TRBD1. CDR1 SGHRS and CDR2 YFSETQ come from the germline V gene. The junction had 4 bases not matched to a gene; V was cut back by 0 bases and J by 5 bases. The CDR3 totals 15 residues. This CDR3 reads CASSLARQGNEKLFF. The CDR3 DNA reads as TGCGCCAGCAGCTTGGCCCGACAGGGCAATGAAAAACTGTTTTTT. Drawing the rest from reference TRBV5-1 and TRBJ1-4, the complete variable domain is KAGVTQTPRYLIKTRGQQVTLSCSPISGHRSVSWYQQTPGQGLQFLFEYFSETQRNKGNFPGRFSGRQFSNSRSEMNVSTLELGDSALYLCASSLARQGNEKLFFGSGTQLSVL.

With regard to this clone: Different DNA sequences within this sample yield the same CDR3. The CDR3 nucleotides read TGTGCCAGCTCGACAGGGAACACTGAAGCTTTCTTT. It codes for CASSTGNTEAFF. This chain links TRBV18 with TRBJ1-1; the D gene is possibly TRBD1 (6 bases). The germline V gene encodes CDR1 KGHSH and CDR2 LQKENI. V gave up 6 bases and J gave up 1 base, with 6 bases separating them. The length of the CDR3 is 12 residues.

The V call is TRBV7-8, the J call TRBJ2-1; the D gene is possibly TRBD1 (6 bases). The CDR3 is 15 residues long. Trimming shortened V by 5 bases and J by 4 bases, and 15 bases separated the two germline ends. The germline gives CDR1 SGHVS, CDR2 FQNEAQ. This CDR3 reads CASSQTGHQYNEQFF. In nucleotides, the CDR3 is TGTGCCAGCAGCCAAACGGGACATCAGTACAATGAGCAGTTCTTC.

This chain's CDR3 is CAIRDTDTQYF. The CDR3 DNA is TGTGCCATCAGGGACACAGATACGCAGTATTTT. The V and J genes are TRBV10-3 and TRBJ2-3; D remains ambiguous. The V and J ends lost 6 bases and 2 bases respectively, with 3 bases between them. Germline-derived CDR1 and CDR2 are ENHRY and SYGVKD. This CDR3 region has 11 residues.

The gene calls are TRBV7-2 and TRBJ2-7; 9 bases map to TRBD2. This CDR3 has 16 amino acids. The ends lost 1 base at V and 4 bases at J; junction bases unmatched: 8. CDR1 is SGHTA, CDR2 FQGNSA, per germline. The chain's CDR3 is CASSLDSSGAPYEQYF. In DNA form, the CDR3 reads TGTGCCAGCAGCTTAGATTCTAGCGGGGCACCATACGAGCAGTACTTC.

The rearrangement links TRBV28 to TRBJ1-5; 7 bases map to TRBD1. Germline CDR1 is MDHEN and CDR2 is SYDVKM. Trimming cost V 10 bases and J 11 bases; bases outside gene matches: 14. The CDR3 totals 13 residues. The CDR3 sequence: CATRGTAAIAQHF. The CDR3 region has the DNA TGTGCCACCAGGGGGACAGCAGCTATAGCCCAGCATTTT.

The table lists this clone with a count of one. This chain links TRBV4-3 with TRBJ2-6; D is perhaps TRBD1 or TRBD2 (5 bases each). CDR1 is LGHNA, CDR2 YSLEER, per germline. The CDR3 length is 17 residues. V shed 1 base and J shed 4 bases, with 14 bases lying between them. The CDR3 reads CASSQVQGVRGANVLTF. The CDR3 DNA reads as TGCGCCAGCAGCCAAGTGCAGGGAGTAAGGGGGGCCAACGTCCTGACTTTC.

The chain couples TRBV5-1 to TRBJ2-7; unclear D gene. The germline V gene encodes CDR1 SGHRS and CDR2 YFSETQ. The CDR3 is 14 residues long. Deletions cut 0 bases from V and 5 bases from J, with 12 bases between. Here the CDR3 reads CASSLGWVGDEQYF. CDR3 nucleotide sequence: TGCGCCAGCAGCTTGGGGTGGGTTGGGGACGAGCAGTACTTC.

This clone was recorded a few times. The genes are TRBV30 and TRBJ1-1; D is unresolved. V lost 5 bases, J lost 2 bases, and 6 bases lay in between. Germline CDR1 GTSNPN, CDR2 SVGIG (reference sequence). The CDR3 contains 11 residues. Here the CDR3 reads CAWSFNTEAFF. CDR3 in DNA: TGTGCCTGGTCCTTCAACACTGAAGCTTTCTTT.

The chain couples TRBV5-5 to TRBJ2-6, with 8 bases that match TRBD1. CDR1 SGHKS and CDR2 YYEKEE come from the germline V gene (reference sequence). The CDR3 totals 18 residues. Trimming cost V 6 bases and J 0 bases; bases outside gene matches: 11. The CDR3 loop reads CASTSLGTGDSGANVLTF. The CDR3 coding sequence is TGTGCCAGCACCTCTCTAGGGACAGGCGACTCTGGGGCCAACGTCCTGACTTTC.

V is TRBV4-1 and J is TRBJ1-4; D is possibly TRBD1 (5 bases). Germline V gene lookup returns CDR1 MGHRA and CDR2 YSYEKL. V was clipped by 4 bases and J by 3 bases, with 12 bases between them. This CDR3 region has 15 residues. The CDR3 sequence is CASSLSGGANEKLFF. The CDR3 nucleotides read TGCGCCAGCAGCCTTTCGGGAGGGGCTAATGAAAAACTGTTTTTT.

The rearrangement links TRBV6-6 to TRBJ1-3, with 10 bases aligning to TRBD1. Unmatched junction bases numbered 7, after V lost 5 bases and J lost 3 bases. This CDR3 region has 16 residues. Germline-derived CDR1 and CDR2 are MNHNY and SVGAGI (reference sequence). The CDR3 reads CASSRDRGSSGNTIYF. The CDR3 coding sequence is TGTGCCAGCAGTCGGGACAGGGGTTCGAGTGGAAACACCATATATTTT.

The chain combines TRBV6-1 with TRBJ2-7; a possible D gene is TRBD2 (5 bases). V gave up 8 bases and J gave up 1 base, with 12 bases separating them. Germline V gives CDR1 MNHNS, CDR2 SASEGT. The CDR3 length is 13 residues. CDR3 sequence: CASQASPSYEQYF. CDR3 bases: TGTGCCAGCCAGGCTAGCCCTTCCTACGAGCAGTACTTC.

This clone was detected ten times or more. The V and J genes are TRBV20-1 and TRBJ2-3; D could derive from TRBD1 or TRBD2 (5 bases each). The CDR3 sequence is 11 residues long. Germline assignment: CDR1 DFQATT and CDR2 SNEGSKA (reference sequence). Trimming took 4 bases from V and 9 from J, leaving 11 bases between them. This CDR3 reads CSAIGGMTQYF. The CDR3 region has the DNA TGCAGTGCTATTGGGGGTATGACGCAGTATTTT.

The chain employs TRBV7-2 and TRBJ1-4; TRBD1 aligns across 9 bases. Trimming removed 3 bases from V and 8 bases from J; junction bases left unmatched: 4. Germline values: CDR1 SGHTA, CDR2 FQGNSA. The CDR3 totals 14 residues. CDR3 coding DNA: TGTGCCAGCAGCTTTACGACAGGGGGGGAAAAACTGTTTTTT. It codes for CASSFTTGGEKLFF. The entire variable domain, with the rest obtained from reference TRBV7-2 and TRBJ1-4, is as follows: GAGVSQSPSNKVTEKGKDVELRCDPISGHTALYWYRQSLGQGLEFLIYFQGNSAPDKSGLPSDRFSAERTGGSVSTLTIQRTQQEDSAVYLCASSFTTGGEKLFFGSGTQLSVL.

The chain couples TRBV30 to TRBJ1-5; the match to TRBD1 covers 7 bases. Trimming at V came to 8 bases and at J to 4 bases, leaving 8 bases not matched to a gene. Germline lookup yields CDR1 GTSNPN and CDR2 SVGIG (reference sequence). The CDR3 sequence is 13 residues long. The CDR3 loop reads CAASRGGNQPQHF. The CDR3 nucleotides are TGTGCCGCCTCCAGGGGGGGAAATCAGCCCCAGCATTTT.

V is TRBV14 and J is TRBJ1-2; D not resolved. The germline V gene has CDR1 SGHDN and CDR2 FVKESK. This CDR3 is built from 15 residues. Trimming pared 4 bases from V and 8 bases from J, leaving 20 bases between. The CDR3 reads CASSPFLDALGGYTF. In DNA, the CDR3 is TGTGCCAGCAGCCCGTTCCTGGACGCCCTGGGGGGCTACACCTTC.